This paragraph covers one T cell receptor beta chain sequence. Its antigen has not been determined. There are no base qualities to consult, and no much larger clone falls within one base. The receptor library was made with 5' RACE. Sequencing was performed on an Illumina HiSeq 2000. Template switching introduced a universal primer binding site; the final cDNA contained a unique molecular identifier, enabling accurate counting of TCR cDNA molecules. First-strand cDNA for TCR alpha and beta chains was synthesized from specific primers in the conserved constant-segment region. Each cDNA library was double barcoded, with a SMART-Mk sample barcode plus Illumina barcodes, to control for contamination. TruSeq adapter sequences along with Illumina sample barcodes were introduced in two successive PCR steps. The TCR alpha and beta cDNA libraries were sequenced on the Illumina HiSeq platform using custom primers. Regarding the original processing steps: MiGEC was used to process raw reads and extract unique molecular identifiers, and MiXCR was used to find CDR3 positions. For each individual, recombination models were inferred using an EM algorithm with the repgenHMM and IGoR tools. The tcR package in R was used for shared clonotype analysis, with sharing normalized by the product of cloneset sizes. Out-of-frame nonproductive sequences were analyzed to study raw recombination free of thymic and clonal selection effects. The raw public data were reprocessed by TCRdb itself: fastp quality trimming at Q25, MiXCR clonotype calling, in-frame beta chains only. Under each unique CDR3 protein, matching rows form one entry showing the most common genes and DNA. The V and J calls were not made by the authors but by TCRdb's processing. In this sample the table shows roughly 1.6 million distinct CDR3 sequences, around 33% of which occur a single time. About 0.27% of the sample is held by the ten biggest clonotypes.

These data come from a study of identical twins (dated by TCRdb to 2016 to 2017). With respect to the entire study: To test whether fetal clonotypes persist, this study deep-sequenced TCR alpha and beta repertoires from monozygotic twins, from unrelated adults of various ages, and from cord blood. To rule out contamination, replicate twin experiments were performed at different times with different library preparation protocols. Study-wide conclusions, independent of this receptor: Fewer insertions were carried by abundant cord blood beta clonotypes; a weaker similar trend was observed in young adult naive repertoires, while no such trend was observed in memory repertoires. Compared with coincidental sharing between unrelated individuals, an excess of low generation-probability sequences was observed among out-of-frame TCR alpha sequences shared between twins. Zero-insertion analyses could be partly confounded by invariant T cells such as MAIT and iNKT, though diverse VJ usage argued against such confounding for most clonotypes. Because the same donors could not be followed over many years, the conclusions relied on cross-sectional statistical analysis. In monozygotic twins, out-of-frame TCR alpha sharing was systematically underestimated by recombination models, although the models agreed with sharing between unrelated individuals. A weaker excess of twin sharing was found in beta out-of-frame sequences because the signal-to-noise ratio was lowered by fewer shared sequences.

The junction shows trimming of 6 bases on V and 6 bases on J, plus 22 bases between the germline ends. From its cysteine to its phenylalanine, the CDR3 spans 15 amino acids. The kept DNA is CDR3 alone, 45 bases in frame from the first base. Taken from the germline V gene, the CDR1 and CDR2 loops are SQVTM and ANQGSEA. All donors were healthy Caucasians. Sequencing was carried out using cord blood. The V and J genes are TRBV29-1 and TRBJ2-3, with the D segment possibly TRBD1 or TRBD2, each aligning over 5 bases. The clonotype originates from a newborn girl in good health. The CDR3 corresponds to CSVLPGTHGSDTQYF. In nucleotides, the sequence is TGCAGCGTGCTACCCGGGACCCATGGCTCCGATACGCAGTATTTT.